This T cell receptor beta chain was recorded in a study of T-cell reconstitution after alpha-beta-depleted transplantation in children. Study findings and constraints: At the one-year point after transplant, T-cell counts and TCRbeta diversity were found to come mostly from T cells that had been newly produced. About two months after transplant, alpha-beta T cells reportedly came from several hundred expanded graft clones.

The authors prepared the TCRbeta library with unique molecular identifiers. TCRdb itself ran the PCR reads through MiXCR, one entry per CDR3 protein. The sample contains some 150,000 distinct CDR3 sequences, about 8.8% of which appear only once. This CDR3 is built from 12 residues. Germline V lookup: CDR1 SGHAT, CDR2 FQNNGV. With 3 bases removed from V and 10 bases from J, the gap between germline ends came to 11 bases. This clonotype appeared many times. Its matching antigen is unknown. This sample comprised PBMCs, mostly from graft donor cells, obtained 180 days after TCRalphabeta/CD19-depleted stem cell transplant. The chain is built from TRBV11-2 and TRBJ2-3; D may be TRBD1 or TRBD2 (5 bases each). This clonotype was obtained from a female patient under 10 years old who had a stem cell transplant for congenital amegakaryocytic thrombocytopenia, so the T cells may come from the graft donor. CDR3 residues: CASSLPGRSQYF. CDR3 coding DNA: TGTGCCAGCAGCTTGCCGGGGCGGTCGCAGTATTTT.